These 22 T cell receptor beta chains were sequenced from one sample in a study of T-cell reconstitution after alpha-beta-depleted transplantation in children (dated by TCRdb to about 2016). Library creation used PCR. Sequencer: Illumina HiSeq 2500. TCR libraries were prepared with molecular barcoding, using unique molecular identifiers to normalize TCRbeta repertoire quantification. TCRdb itself trimmed the public reads at Q25 with fastp, ran MiXCR and retained productive beta chains. Under each unique CDR3 protein, matching rows form one entry showing the most common genes and DNA. A total of approximately 240,000 distinct CDR3 sequences appear in this sample, around 8.9% of them only once. Together, the top ten hold over 4.5% of the sample. This sample comprised PBMCs from the stem cell graft donor, obtained from the stem cell graft. The receptor set was obtained from a human donor who donated a stem cell graft to a child with SCID.

This clonotype was seen repeatedly, ten times or more. J is TRBJ2-2 and V is TRBV12-3 or TRBV12-4, with D uncertain. Trimming cost V 3 bases and J 5 bases, with 4 bases left between them. The length of the CDR3 is 12 residues. The CDR3 sequence: CASSFPTGELFF. DNA for the CDR3: TGTGCCAGCAGTTTCCCAACCGGGGAGCTGTTTTTT.

At least ten counts were recorded for this clonotype. V usage is TRBV11-2 and J usage is TRBJ2-7; 8 bases agree with TRBD1. CDR1 and CDR2 (germline): SGHAT, FQNNGV. The V and J ends lost 5 bases and 4 bases, in that order; junction bases with no gene match: 4. This CDR3 has 13 amino acids. DNA of the CDR3: TGTGCCAGCAGCGCGGACAGGGATTACGAGCAGTACTTC. Its translation is CASSADRDYEQYF.

Details on this clonotype: A much larger clone lies a single base off, so this may be a read error. The chain combines TRBV5-1 with TRBJ2-1; tentatively, D is TRBD2 (5 bases). In germline, CDR1 is SGHRS, CDR2 YFSETQ. The CDR3 spans 14 residues. Trimming shortened V by 5 bases and J by 7 bases, and 16 bases separated the two germline ends. The CDR3 DNA reads as TGCGCCAGCAGTACGCCGGGGTCTGGTAATGAGCAGTTCTTC. This codes for CASSTPGSGNEQFF.

This clonotype was detected many times. The chain combines TRBV19 with TRBJ2-6, with D possibly matching TRBD1 (6 bases). Trimming left V 4 bases short and J 4 bases short, with 11 bases between. This CDR3 spans 15 amino acids. CDR1 is LNHDA, CDR2 SQIVND, per germline (reference sequence). This CDR3 reads CASSTGVWGANVLTF. The CDR3 region has the DNA TGTGCCAGTAGTACAGGGGTCTGGGGGGCCAACGTCCTGACTTTC.

The V gene is TRBV3-1, the J gene TRBJ2-7; the D gene is possibly TRBD1 (5 bases). Germline V gene sequence: CDR1 LGHDT, CDR2 YNNKEL (reference sequence). V dropped 3 bases and J dropped 3 bases, with 12 bases sitting between them. The CDR3 extends over 14 amino acids. The CDR3 coding sequence is TGTGCCAGCAGCCATCGGACAACCCACTACGAGCAGTACTTC. Translated, it gives CASSHRTTHYEQYF.

There are many counts of this clonotype. V and J are TRBV5-1 and TRBJ1-4, with a tentative D call TRBD1 (5 bases). CDR1 is SGHRS, CDR2 YFSETQ, per germline. The CDR3 is made up of 15 amino acids. Trimming pared 4 bases from V and 5 bases from J, leaving 15 bases between. In DNA form, the CDR3 reads TGCGCCAGCAGCCCCAGGGCGGGCTTAAATGAAAAACTGTTTTTT. Translated, it gives CASSPRAGLNEKLFF.

As to this clonotype: Being one base from a much bigger clone, this may be a read error. V gene TRBV7-8 combines with J gene TRBJ1-6, with D perhaps TRBD1 (5 bases). This CDR3 region has 17 residues. The germline V gene encodes CDR1 SGHVS and CDR2 FQNEAQ. V gave up 5 bases and J gave up 3 bases, with 17 bases separating them. The DNA for the CDR3 is TGTGCCAGCAGCGAACGGGTAGGGGAAAGCTATAATTCACCCCTCCACTTT. As protein: CASSERVGESYNSPLHF.

This clonotype has a count of ten or more. The rearrangement joins TRBV20-1 to TRBJ2-3; D not resolved. The CDR3 runs to 12 residues. Per germline, CDR1 DFQATT and CDR2 SNEGSKA (reference sequence). The V gene lost 3 bases and the J gene lost 0 bases, with 4 bases spanning the gap. In DNA form, the CDR3 reads TGCAGTGCTAGCGGTAGCACAGATACGCAGTATTTT. Its translation: CSASGSTDTQYF.

This clonotype was recorded many times. V and J are TRBV20-1 and TRBJ2-7; TRBD1 matches at 7 bases. The CDR3 runs to 16 residues. J was trimmed by 3 bases and V by 0 bases; bases with no gene match: 11. Looked up from germline, CDR1 is DFQATT and CDR2 is SNEGSKA (reference sequence). The CDR3 spells CSARDSGQGDFYEQYF. CDR3 nucleotides: TGCAGTGCTAGAGATTCAGGGCAGGGGGATTTCTACGAGCAGTACTTC.

In its sample, this clonotype was seen many times. The chain employs TRBV5-1 and TRBJ2-7, with D unresolved. Germline values: CDR1 SGHRS, CDR2 YFSETQ. Trimming stripped 1 base from V and 6 bases from J, with 8 bases between. This CDR3 is built from 12 residues. CDR3 loop: CASSLTSREQYF. CDR3 sequence (DNA): TGCGCCAGCAGCTTGACGTCGCGCGAGCAGTACTTC.

At least ten counts were recorded for this clonotype. The J gene is TRBJ1-5, the V gene TRBV12-3 or TRBV12-4; D possibly corresponds to TRBD1 (6 bases). With 7 bases removed from V and 7 bases from J, the gap between germline ends came to 20 bases. CDR3 size: 15 residues. The CDR3 bases are TGTGCCAGCACCCCAAGGGGGGGGCACGGACAGCCCCAGCATTTT. Translating it yields CASTPRGGHGQPQHF.

This clonotype has a count of ten or more. V is TRBV2 and J is TRBJ2-7, with D possibly TRBD1 on 6 matching bases. The CDR3 is 17 amino acids. V was shortened by 0 bases and J by 0 bases, with 15 bases between the two germline ends. Germline V gene data show CDR1 as SNHLY and CDR2 as FYNNEI. For the CDR3, the DNA is TGTGCCAGCAGTGAAGCGCCTGGTAGGGGGTACTCCTACGAGCAGTACTTC. Protein product: CASSEAPGRGYSYEQYF.

This clonotype came up many times. The V call is TRBV29-1, the J call TRBJ2-7; weak D call: TRBD1 (5 bases). The germline V gene has CDR1 SQVTM and CDR2 ANQGSEA. The V end was cut by 1 base, the J end by 6 bases, with 25 bases between. The CDR3 runs to 17 residues. CDR3 sequence reads: CSVEGLVGALQGPEQYF. For the CDR3, the DNA is TGCAGCGTTGAAGGGCTGGTAGGGGCCCTCCAAGGACCCGAGCAGTACTTC.

This chain connects TRBV23-1 to TRBJ2-1, with D maybe TRBD2 (5 bases). TRBV23-1 is given ORF status, its function remaining uncertain. Trimming took off 0 bases at V and 1 base at J, with 13 bases between the two ends. There are 17 residues in the CDR3. CDR3: CASSQSDRGGSYNEQFF. The CDR3 coding sequence is TGCGCCAGCAGTCAATCTGATCGGGGTGGGTCCTACAATGAGCAGTTCTTC.

At least ten counts were recorded for this clonotype. The chain uses TRBV7-2 and TRBJ2-3; D is uncertain. The CDR3 extends over 13 amino acids. Germline V gene data show CDR1 as SGHTA and CDR2 as FQGNSA. V was shortened by 3 bases and J by 0 bases, with 4 bases between the two germline ends. The CDR3 loop reads CASSFPSTDTQYF. CDR3 nucleotide sequence: TGTGCCAGCAGCTTCCCTAGCACAGATACGCAGTATTTT.

This clonotype was detected ten times or more. This chain connects TRBV7-9 to TRBJ1-6; D unclear. CDR1 is SEHNR and CDR2 is FQNEAQ in the germline V gene (reference sequence). This CDR3 comprises 15 residues. Trimming removed 1 base from V and 7 bases from J, with 11 bases in between. CDR3 DNA: TGTGCCAGCAGCTTAGAGGCACAGAGGAATTCACCCCTCCACTTT. It specifies CASSLEAQRNSPLHF.

In its sample, this clonotype was seen many times. This sequence joins TRBV6-6 and TRBJ2-1, with D maybe TRBD1 (5 bases). V lost 11 bases, J lost 7 bases, and 18 bases lay in between. The CDR3 consists of 13 residues. Germline CDR1 and CDR2: MNHNY and SVGAGI (reference sequence). CDR3 sequence (DNA): TGTGCCTGTTCGGGTGGGGCACGGAATGAGCAGTTCTTC. This codes for CACSGGARNEQFF.

This clonotype was picked up many times. The rearrangement links TRBV20-1 to TRBJ2-7; weak D call: TRBD1 (5 bases). The CDR3 is 12 amino acids. Germline CDR1 DFQATT, CDR2 SNEGSKA (reference sequence). V was shortened by 2 bases and J by 2 bases, with 7 bases between the two germline ends. The CDR3 is CSARTGPYEQYF. The CDR3 DNA follows: TGCAGTGCTAGAACAGGTCCCTACGAGCAGTACTTC.

This clonotype was observed many times. The rearrangement joins TRBV12-3 or TRBV12-4 to TRBJ1-5; D unclear. Deletions cut 3 bases from V and 2 bases from J, with 14 bases between. The CDR3 has 16 amino acids. The CDR3 sequence: CASSFSYGGGNQPQHF. CDR3 bases: TGTGCCAGCAGTTTTTCCTATGGAGGAGGCAATCAGCCCCAGCATTTT.

A few counts support this clonotype. V usage is TRBV6-1 and J usage is TRBJ1-2; D is unclear. This CDR3 has 14 amino acids. Germline V gene sequence: CDR1 MNHNS, CDR2 SASEGT. V dropped 6 bases and J dropped 7 bases, with 18 bases sitting between them. The CDR3 loop reads CASSRMDLRGGYTF. As DNA, the CDR3 is TGTGCCAGCAGCCGCATGGATCTCCGTGGTGGCTACACCTTC.

This clonotype was seen ten or more times. The chain has TRBV7-9 and TRBJ1-2; possible D gene TRBD1, 5 bases. Trimming shortened V by 2 bases and J by 6 bases, and 19 bases separated the two germline ends. Germline V gives CDR1 SEHNR, CDR2 FQNEAQ (reference sequence). The CDR3 is 16 residues long. DNA for the CDR3: TGTGCCAGCAGCTTAAGGGAGCTGGGGCTGGACCATGGCTACACCTTC. Its protein is CASSLRELGLDHGYTF.

This clonotype was observed once. The chain recombines TRBV10-2 with TRBJ2-7; TRBD1 is a possible D gene (5 bases). The ends were cut back, 4 bases at V and 0 bases at J, with 10 bases in the middle. Germline CDR1 and CDR2: WSHSY and SAAADI. CDR3 length equals 14 residues. CDR3 nucleotide sequence: TGCGCCAGCAGTGGACAGCCCCACTCCTACGAGCAGTACTTC. Translated, it gives CASSGQPHSYEQYF.